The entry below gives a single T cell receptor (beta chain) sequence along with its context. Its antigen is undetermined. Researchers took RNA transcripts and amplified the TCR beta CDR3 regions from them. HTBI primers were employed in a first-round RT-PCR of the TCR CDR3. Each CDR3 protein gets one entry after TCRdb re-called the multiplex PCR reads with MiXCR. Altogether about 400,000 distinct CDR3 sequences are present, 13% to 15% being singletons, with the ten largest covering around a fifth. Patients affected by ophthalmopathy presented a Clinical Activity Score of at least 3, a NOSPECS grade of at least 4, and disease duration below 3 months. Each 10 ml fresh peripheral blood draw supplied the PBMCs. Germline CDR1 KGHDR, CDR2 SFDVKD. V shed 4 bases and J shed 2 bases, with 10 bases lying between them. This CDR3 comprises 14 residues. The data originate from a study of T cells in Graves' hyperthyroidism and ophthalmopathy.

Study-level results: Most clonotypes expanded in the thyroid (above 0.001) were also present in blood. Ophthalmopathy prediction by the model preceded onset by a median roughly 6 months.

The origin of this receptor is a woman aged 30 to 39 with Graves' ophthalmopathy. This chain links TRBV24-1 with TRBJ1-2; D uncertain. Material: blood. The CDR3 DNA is TGTGCCACCAGTGAAGCGGCCATGAACTATGGCTACACCTTC. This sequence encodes CATSEAAMNYGYTF.